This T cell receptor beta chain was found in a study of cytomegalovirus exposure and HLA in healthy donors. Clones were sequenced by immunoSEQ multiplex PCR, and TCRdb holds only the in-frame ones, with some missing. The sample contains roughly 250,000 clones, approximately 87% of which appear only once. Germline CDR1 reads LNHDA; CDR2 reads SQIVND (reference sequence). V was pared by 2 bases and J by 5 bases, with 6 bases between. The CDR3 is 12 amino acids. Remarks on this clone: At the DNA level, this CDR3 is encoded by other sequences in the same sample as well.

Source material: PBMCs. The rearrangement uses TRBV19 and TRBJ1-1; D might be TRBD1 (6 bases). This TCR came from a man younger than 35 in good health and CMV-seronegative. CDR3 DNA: TGTGCCAGTAGTATAAGGGGGACTGAAGCTTTCTTT. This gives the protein CASSIRGTEAFF.